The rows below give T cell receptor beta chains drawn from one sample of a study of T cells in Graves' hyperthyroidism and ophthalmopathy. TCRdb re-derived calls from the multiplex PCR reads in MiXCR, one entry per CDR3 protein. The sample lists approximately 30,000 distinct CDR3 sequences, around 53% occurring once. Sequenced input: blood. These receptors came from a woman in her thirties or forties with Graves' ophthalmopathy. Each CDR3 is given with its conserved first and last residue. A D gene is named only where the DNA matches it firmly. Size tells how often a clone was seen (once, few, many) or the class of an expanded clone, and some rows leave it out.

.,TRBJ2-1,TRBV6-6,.,CASSIVEQNEQFF,TGTGCCAGCAGTATAGTGGAACAGAATGAGCAGTTCTTC
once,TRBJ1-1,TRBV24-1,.,CATQPTAGGTEAFF,TGTGCCACCCAACCCACGGCGGGAGGAACTGAAGCTTTCTTT
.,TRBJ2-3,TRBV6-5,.,CASTTGYSTDTQYF,TGTGCCAGCACGACGGGATACTCCACAGATACGCAGTATTTT
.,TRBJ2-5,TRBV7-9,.,CASSPRGETQYF,TGTGCCAGCAGCCCTAGAGGGGAGACCCAGTACTTC
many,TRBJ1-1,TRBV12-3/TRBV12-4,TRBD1,CASSLQGVGEAFF,TGTGCCAGCAGCTTGCAGGGGGTGGGTGAAGCTTTCTTT
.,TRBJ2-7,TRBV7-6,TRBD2,CASSSNGTSNEQYF,TGTGCCAGCAGTTCCAACGGGACTAGCAACGAGCAGTACTTC
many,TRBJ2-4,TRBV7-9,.,CASSLSGGGLAKNIQYF,TGTGCCAGCAGCTTAAGCGGAGGGGGTCTCGCCAAAAACATTCAGTACTTC
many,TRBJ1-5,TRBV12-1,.,CASSPRGTVNSNQPQHF,TGTGCCAGCAGCCCTCGGGGGACAGTCAATAGCAATCAGCCCCAGCATTTT
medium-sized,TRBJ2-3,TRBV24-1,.,CATSDSTTDTQYF,TGTGCCACCAGTGATTCCACCACAGATACGCAGTATTTT
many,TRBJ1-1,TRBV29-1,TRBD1,CSVIPGQGRTEAFF,TGCAGCGTGATACCTGGACAGGGAAGGACTGAAGCTTTCTTT
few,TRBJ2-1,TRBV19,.,CASSLLSDNEQFF,TGTGCCAGTAGTTTATTATCGGACAATGAGCAGTTCTTC
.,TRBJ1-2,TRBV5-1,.,CASSWAGDIPRGYTF,TGCGCCAGCAGCTGGGCAGGGGATATTCCTAGGGGCTACACCTTC
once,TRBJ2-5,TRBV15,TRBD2,CATSRGGAGGLQETQYF,TGTGCCACCAGCAGAGGGGGGGCGGGGGGTCTACAAGAGACCCAGTACTTC
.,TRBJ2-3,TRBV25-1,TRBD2,CASSENSGSRNTQYF,TGTGCCAGCAGTGAAAATAGCGGGAGTAGAAATACGCAGTATTTT
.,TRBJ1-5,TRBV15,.,CATSTGGNSNQPQHF,TGTGCCACCAGCACCGGGGGGAACAGCAATCAGCCCCAGCATTTT
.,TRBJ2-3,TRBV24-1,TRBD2,CATSDRGTSGGATDTQYF,TGTGCCACCAGTGACCGTGGGACTAGCGGGGGGGCGACAGATACGCAGTATTTT
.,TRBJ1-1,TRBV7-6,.,CASSLRTDKNTEAFF,TGTGCCAGCAGCTTACGAACGGACAAGAACACTGAAGCTTTCTTT